This T cell receptor beta chain came from a study of metastatic and nonmetastatic thyroid tumors. Overall study context: Across blood and tumor or nodule tissue, repertoires from malignant and benign thyroid patients were compared with one another.

TCRdb re-processed the PCR reads through MiXCR. The sample lists roughly 4,700 clones; roughly 33% were seen once. Study-wide results and caveats: Significantly higher TCR beta diversity was reportedly seen in malignant thyroid tumors than benign nodules, in blood and tumor.

The CDR3 totals 14 residues. With V trimmed by 3 bases and J by 4 bases, 6 bases remained unmatched. The germline CDR1 and CDR2 sequences are KGHSH and LQKENI. Comments on this clone: The antigen remains undetermined.

Ahead of thyroid surgery, no patient had received treatment of any kind. The V and J genes are TRBV18 and TRBJ2-7, with 7 bases that match TRBD2. What was sequenced was adjacent normal tissue. The source of this sequence is a male donor with papillary thyroid cancer or a benign thyroid nodule (not recorded which). Some clones in this sample may be carry-over from other donors' samples. The CDR3: CASSPGTSDYEQYF. DNA for the CDR3: TGTGCCAGCTCACCCGGAACTAGCGATTACGAGCAGTACTTC. Drawing the rest from reference TRBV18 and TRBJ2-7, the complete variable domain is NAGVMQNPRHLVRRRGQEARLRCSPMKGHSHVYWYRQLPEEGLKFMVYLQKENIIDESGMPKERFSAEFPKEGPSILRIQQVVRGDSAAYFCASSPGTSDYEQYFGPGTRLTVT.